These 8 T cell receptor beta chains were all obtained from the same sample, sequenced in a study of blood T cell repertoires in COVID-19. TCRdb's copy holds only in-frame clones and misses some; the assay was immunoSEQ multiplex PCR. The top ten clones hold less than 1.5% of a sample with over 100,000 clones, 70% to 90% of them seen once. The source material was peripheral blood. Receptors were obtained from a man aged 40-49 years with acute or convalescent COVID-19.

This chain uses TRBV6-2 or TRBV6-3 with TRBJ2-7; the D is unclear. Looked up from germline, CDR1 is MNHEY and CDR2 is SVGEGT. This CDR3 has 12 amino acids. V was clipped by 6 bases and J by 2 bases, with 8 bases between them. CDR3 DNA: TGTGCCAGCAGCTCTTTAACCTACGAGCAGTACTTC. This translates into CASSSLTYEQYF.

V and J are TRBV28 and TRBJ1-6; D gene ambiguous. There are 11 residues in the CDR3. Germline-derived CDR1 and CDR2 are MDHEN and SYDVKM. Trimming removed 6 bases from V and 9 bases from J, with 6 bases in between. As DNA, the CDR3 is TGTGCCAGCAGCGGGATTTCACCCCTCCACTTT. Its protein product is CASSGISPLHF.

The rearrangement links TRBV7-3 to TRBJ2-1; D remains ambiguous. This CDR3 has 16 amino acids. With 2 bases removed from V and 0 bases from J, the gap between germline ends came to 11 bases. Germline V gene sequence: CDR1 SGHTA, CDR2 FQGTGA. The CDR3 DNA reads TGTGCCAGCAGCTTACGTGCCCCGAGCTCCTACAATGAGCAGTTCTTC. Protein product: CASSLRAPSSYNEQFF.

This chain's CDR3 is CASSPNLGHLKNGYTF. DNA of the CDR3: TGTGCCAGCTCACCAAATTTGGGACACCTGAAAAATGGCTACACCTTC. This chain connects TRBV18 to TRBJ1-2; D might be TRBD1 (6 bases). V was pared by 2 bases and J by 6 bases, with 19 bases between. The CDR3 covers 16 residues. Germline assignment: CDR1 KGHSH and CDR2 LQKENI.

The V gene is TRBV28, the J gene TRBJ1-2; D is undetermined. Germline-derived CDR1 and CDR2 are MDHEN and SYDVKM. V dropped 2 bases and J dropped 6 bases, with 7 bases sitting between them. The CDR3 contains 12 residues. The CDR3 loop is CASSLATDGYTF. The CDR3 nucleotides are TGTGCCAGCAGTTTAGCCACAGATGGCTACACCTTC.

The gene calls are TRBV6-5 and TRBJ1-3; 10 nucleotides agree with TRBD1. This CDR3 region has 15 residues. Unmatched junction bases numbered 8, after V lost 5 bases and J lost 7 bases. The V gene's germline CDR1 is MNHEY and CDR2 SVGAGI. CDR3 DNA: TGTGCCAGCAGTCGGGACAGGGGTCCTCGTAACACCATATATTTT. Amino acids: CASSRDRGPRNTIYF.

The chain recombines TRBV10-1 with TRBJ2-1, with 7 bases matching TRBD1. Germline trimming cut 6 bases from V and 3 bases from J; bases unmatched to any gene: 5. CDR3 length: 14 amino acids. From germline, CDR1 is WNHNN and CDR2 SYGVQD (reference sequence). As DNA, the CDR3 is TGCGCCAGCAGCCACCGGGACAGCTACAATGAGCAGTTCTTC. Its translation: CASSHRDSYNEQFF.

This chain connects TRBV7-6 to TRBJ2-2; 9 bases agree with TRBD1. Germline V lookup: CDR1 SGHVS, CDR2 FNYEAQ. V gave up 5 bases and J gave up 1 base; unmatched junction bases: 5. The CDR3 consists of 16 residues. CDR3: CASSHTGGKNTGELFF. CDR3 in DNA: TGTGCCAGCAGCCACACAGGGGGCAAGAACACCGGGGAGCTGTTTTTT.